This is a list of T cell receptor beta chains from one sample in a study of early T cells in non-severe SARS-CoV-2 infection. TCRdb called the 5' RACE reads again in MiXCR, with one record for every CDR3 protein. The repertoire has tens of thousands of distinct CDR3 sequences, 12% of them found once; the top ten carry more than 15%. The sequencing input was whole blood. The source of these receptors is an adult who was a healthcare worker with PCR-confirmed SARS-CoV-2 infection or an uninfected control (not recorded which). The CDR3 runs from the conserved cysteine through the conserved F or W.

V,length,J,CDR3
TRBV6-6,18,TRBJ2-1,CASSYPTGMAGVLDEQFF
TRBV20-1,16,TRBJ2-1,CSATTSWGSAYNEQFF
TRBV2,13,TRBJ1-1,CAIQDRENTEAFF
TRBV7-6,13,TRBJ1-2,CASSPGQNYGYTF
TRBV4-3,16,TRBJ2-3,CASSQVPGSGTDTQYF
TRBV29-1,11,TRBJ1-1,CSALISAKAFF
TRBV7-9,14,TRBJ1-3,CASSDQDLGNTIYF
TRBV28,16,TRBJ2-1,CASSFGSTSEFNEQFF
TRBV7-2,17,TRBJ2-3,CAGRSGLADESTDTQYF
TRBV28,12,TRBJ2-7,CASKGQIYEQYF
TRBV5-1,16,TRBJ2-5,CASSLLPSGGIKTQYF
TRBV10-3,22,TRBJ2-1,CAISVEGLSRPSGRGGYNEQFF
TRBV9,15,TRBJ1-1,CASSVTPFSNTEAFF
TRBV20-1,13,TRBJ2-7,CSARQGASYEQYF
TRBV2,14,TRBJ1-4,CASSEDKGSEKLFF
TRBV12-3/TRBV12-4,14,TRBJ1-5,CASSQGASNQPQHF
TRBV7-9,16,TRBJ2-2,CASSFLEGQNTGELFF
TRBV24-1,14,TRBJ2-5,CATSEADGQETQYF
TRBV5-5,12,TRBJ2-1,CASSSVSDEQFF
TRBV5-1,15,TRBJ2-7,CASSLGGSRAYEQYF
TRBV7-3,15,TRBJ2-5,CASSLAAGEVETQYF
TRBV7-2,15,TRBJ2-5,CASSQDRDFQETQYF
TRBV6-6,16,TRBJ2-3,CASSQRLATSTDTQYF
TRBV28,16,TRBJ2-1,CASSSYRGGIYNEQFF
TRBV7-9,14,TRBJ2-7,CASSRLGGYHEQYF
TRBV13,15,TRBJ1-1,CASSAGTQRNTEAFF
TRBV7-9,13,TRBJ2-5,CASSEGAQGTQYF
TRBV4-1,16,TRBJ2-7,CASSQGQAGWTYEQYF
TRBV7-2,16,TRBJ2-3,CASSLGSRQTTDTQYF
TRBV20-1,15,TRBJ1-2,CSARDWNRVDYGYTF
TRBV18,17,TRBJ2-1,CASSPNLDRAAGNEQFF
TRBV18,15,TRBJ1-5,CASSQGKASNQPQHF
TRBV5-1,16,TRBJ2-3,CASSSRDSLERDTQYF
TRBV2,12,TRBJ2-7,CASSEVSYEQYF
TRBV30,12,TRBJ2-3,CAWTLATDTQYF
TRBV3-1,13,TRBJ2-7,CATGQAPSYEQYF
TRBV7-7,15,TRBJ2-5,CASSLIGGGAETQYF
TRBV11-2,13,TRBJ1-5,CASSLESHQPQHF
TRBV25-1,14,TRBJ2-7,CASSEGTASYEQYF
TRBV6-1,13,TRBJ2-4,CASTRGGASIQYF
TRBV7-2,14,TRBJ2-2,CASSSGRLGGELFF
TRBV28,14,TRBJ1-1,CASSHLPRSTEAFF
TRBV20-1,13,TRBJ1-1,CSASLDRDTEAFF
TRBV11-2,13,TRBJ2-7,CASSLTSEGEQYF
TRBV6-2/TRBV6-3,19,TRBJ2-6,CASSLRTPSLFSGANVLTF